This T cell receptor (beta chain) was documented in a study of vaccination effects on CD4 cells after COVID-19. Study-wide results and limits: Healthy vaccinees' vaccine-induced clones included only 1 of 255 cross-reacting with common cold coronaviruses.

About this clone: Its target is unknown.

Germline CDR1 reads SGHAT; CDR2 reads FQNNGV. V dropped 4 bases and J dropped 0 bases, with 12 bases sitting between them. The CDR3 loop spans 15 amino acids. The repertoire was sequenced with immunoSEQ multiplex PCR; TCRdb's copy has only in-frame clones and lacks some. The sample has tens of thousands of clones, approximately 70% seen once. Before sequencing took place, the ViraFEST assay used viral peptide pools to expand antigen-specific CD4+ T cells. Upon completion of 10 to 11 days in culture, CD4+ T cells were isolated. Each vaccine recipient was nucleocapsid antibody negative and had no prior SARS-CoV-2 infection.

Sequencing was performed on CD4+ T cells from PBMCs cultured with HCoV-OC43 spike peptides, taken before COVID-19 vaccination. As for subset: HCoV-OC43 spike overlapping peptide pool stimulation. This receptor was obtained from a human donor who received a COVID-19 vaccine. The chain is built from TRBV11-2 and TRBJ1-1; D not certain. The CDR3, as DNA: TGTGCCAGCAGCTCCTCCCGGGAGGTGAACACTGAAGCTTTCTTT. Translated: CASSSSREVNTEAFF.